This is a list of T cell receptor beta chains from one sample in a study of shared clonotypes between healthy human individuals. Sequencing used immunoSEQ multiplex PCR; TCRdb keeps in-frame clones, though not all of them. This sample has approximately 650,000 clones, with nearly 97% found just once. Source material: naive CD8+ T cells sorted from blood. These receptors were taken from a woman aged 30 to 39 in good health. Both conserved end residues are part of each CDR3. The D gene is left open where the match is weak. Clone size is shown for a subset of rows, as once, few, many or a class of expanded clone.

J: TRBJ1-1
D: NA
V: TRBV10-2
size: NA
CDR3: CASSESVGATEAFF
DNA: TGCGCCAGCAGTGAGTCTGTAGGGGCAACTGAAGCTTTCTTT

J: TRBJ2-2
D: NA
V: TRBV6-1
size: few
CDR3: CASRSRTGELFF
DNA: TGTGCCAGCAGGAGTCGCACCGGGGAGCTGTTTTTT

J: TRBJ2-1
D: NA
V: TRBV28
size: NA
CDR3: CASSQIGGSYNEQFF
DNA: TGTGCCAGCAGTCAAATAGGGGGCTCCTACAATGAGCAGTTCTTC

J: TRBJ1-3
D: NA
V: TRBV4-1
size: NA
CDR3: CASSQDPGFAAGNTIYF
DNA: TGCGCCAGCAGCCAAGATCCAGGGTTTGCGGCCGGAAACACCATATATTTT

J: TRBJ1-5
D: NA
V: TRBV16
size: once
CDR3: CASSQSGEQPQHF
DNA: TGTGCCAGCAGCCAATCAGGAGAGCAGCCCCAGCATTTT

J: TRBJ2-1
D: TRBD1
V: TRBV28
size: NA
CDR3: CASSSGTASYNEQFF
DNA: TGTGCCAGCAGTTCCGGGACAGCCTCCTACAATGAGCAGTTCTTC

J: TRBJ2-7
D: NA
V: TRBV6-6
size: NA
CDR3: CASSYLLLDEQYF
DNA: TGTGCCAGCAGTTACTTACTACTGGACGAGCAGTACTTC

J: TRBJ2-7
D: NA
V: TRBV7-9
size: NA
CDR3: CASSSGPGYEQYF
DNA: TGTGCCAGCAGCTCGGGACCTGGCTACGAGCAGTACTTC

J: TRBJ1-4
D: NA
V: TRBV4-2
size: NA
CDR3: CASSQERDTTEKLFF
DNA: TGTGCCAGCAGCCAAGAAAGGGACACGACTGAAAAACTGTTTTTT

J: TRBJ2-7
D: NA
V: TRBV5-6
size: NA
CDR3: CASSLWGHEQYF
DNA: TGTGCCAGCAGCTTATGGGGACACGAGCAGTACTTC

J: TRBJ2-2
D: NA
V: TRBV27
size: NA
CDR3: CASSFWTVGTGELFF
DNA: TGTGCCAGCAGTTTCTGGACAGTCGGCACCGGGGAGCTGTTTTTT

J: TRBJ1-3
D: NA
V: TRBV15
size: NA
CDR3: CATSRDLTASGNTIYF
DNA: TGTGCCACCAGCAGAGATCTTACAGCCTCTGGAAACACCATATATTTT

J: TRBJ2-7
D: TRBD2
V: TRBV19
size: NA
CDR3: CASSLLADSYEQYF
DNA: TGTGCCAGTAGTTTACTAGCGGACTCCTACGAGCAGTACTTC

J: TRBJ2-1
D: NA
V: TRBV6-1
size: NA
CDR3: CASSEWGSESYRNNEQFF
DNA: TGTGCCAGCAGTGAATGGGGCTCGGAGTCCTACCGAAACAATGAGCAGTTCTTC

J: TRBJ1-1
D: NA
V: TRBV13
size: NA
CDR3: CASSSGSTEAFF
DNA: TGTGCCAGCAGCTCAGGGTCCACTGAAGCTTTCTTT

J: TRBJ2-3
D: NA
V: TRBV4-1
size: NA
CDR3: CASSEGRGLTSTDTQYF
DNA: TGCGCCAGCAGCGAAGGCCGAGGACTAACTAGCACAGATACGCAGTATTTT

J: TRBJ1-2
D: NA
V: TRBV30
size: NA
CDR3: CACLTAYGYTF
DNA: TGTGCCTGCCTGACAGCCTATGGCTACACCTTC

J: TRBJ1-2
D: NA
V: TRBV27
size: NA
CDR3: CASSPLEGTHRGYTF
DNA: TGTGCCAGCAGCCCCCTGGAGGGGACCCACAGGGGCTACACCTTC

J: TRBJ1-4
D: NA
V: TRBV6-1
size: once
CDR3: CASSEAPTVNEKLFF
DNA: TGTGCCAGCAGTGAAGCCCCGACAGTGAATGAAAAACTGTTTTTT

J: TRBJ2-1
D: TRBD2
V: TRBV11-2
size: NA
CDR3: CASSLGIAGVDGEQFF
DNA: TGTGCCAGCAGCTTAGGGATAGCGGGAGTGGATGGTGAGCAGTTCTTC

J: TRBJ2-3
D: NA
V: TRBV27
size: NA
CDR3: CASSPPTDTQYF
DNA: TGTGCCAGCAGTCCCCCCACAGATACGCAGTATTTT

J: TRBJ2-1
D: NA
V: TRBV7-7
size: once
CDR3: CASSSHLGDNEQFF
DNA: TGTGCCAGCAGCTCCCACCTAGGTGACAATGAGCAGTTCTTC

J: TRBJ2-7
D: TRBD1
V: TRBV27
size: NA
CDR3: CASSLGMGQNYEQYF
DNA: TGTGCCAGCAGTCTTGGGATGGGACAGAACTACGAGCAGTACTTC

J: TRBJ2-2
D: NA
V: TRBV7-8
size: NA
CDR3: CASSLDGELFF
DNA: TGTGCCAGCAGCCTAGACGGGGAGCTGTTTTTT

J: TRBJ1-1
D: NA
V: TRBV7-9
size: NA
CDR3: CASSSTPGPGAEAFF
DNA: TGTGCCAGCAGCTCCACCCCGGGACCGGGGGCTGAAGCTTTCTTT

J: TRBJ2-7
D: NA
V: TRBV4-1
size: NA
CDR3: CASSLGVGALYEQYF
DNA: TGCGCCAGCAGCCTAGGGGTAGGAGCCCTCTACGAGCAGTACTTC

J: TRBJ2-5
D: TRBD2
V: TRBV27
size: NA
CDR3: CASTVRGGRQETQYF
DNA: TGTGCCAGCACCGTACGGGGGGGCCGGCAAGAGACCCAGTACTTC

J: TRBJ1-3
D: TRBD1
V: TRBV5-4
size: NA
CDR3: CASTAAGGKGNTIYF
DNA: TGTGCCAGCACCGCGGCAGGGGGCAAAGGAAACACCATATATTTT

J: TRBJ1-1
D: NA
V: TRBV27
size: NA
CDR3: CASSFGTGPEAFF
DNA: TGTGCCAGCAGTTTTGGTACAGGCCCTGAAGCTTTCTTT

J: TRBJ2-7
D: TRBD1
V: TRBV27
size: once
CDR3: CASRPGQGVLEQYF
DNA: TGTGCCAGTAGACCGGGACAGGGGGTCCTCGAGCAGTACTTC

J: TRBJ2-1
D: NA
V: TRBV11-2
size: NA
CDR3: CASRNRDSSYNEQFF
DNA: TGTGCCAGCAGGAACCGGGACTCCTCCTACAATGAGCAGTTCTTC

J: TRBJ2-2
D: NA
V: TRBV9
size: NA
CDR3: CASSVESPGELFF
DNA: TGTGCCAGCAGCGTAGAAAGCCCCGGGGAGCTGTTTTTT

J: TRBJ2-2
D: TRBD2
V: TRBV6-6
size: NA
CDR3: CASSYGEGTGELFF
DNA: TGTGCCAGCAGTTACGGGGAGGGCACCGGGGAGCTGTTTTTT

J: TRBJ2-1
D: TRBD2
V: TRBV28
size: NA
CDR3: CASSREAGADEQFF
DNA: TGTGCCAGCAGCCGCGAGGCGGGAGCAGATGAGCAGTTCTTC

J: TRBJ2-1
D: TRBD2
V: TRBV11-2
size: NA
CDR3: CASSLDASGRVEQFF
DNA: TGTGCCAGCAGCTTAGATGCTAGCGGGAGGGTTGAGCAGTTCTTC

J: TRBJ1-5
D: NA
V: TRBV5-4
size: NA
CDR3: CASSLDGGTDNQPQHF
DNA: TGTGCCAGCAGCTTGGATGGGGGCACTGACAATCAGCCCCAGCATTTT

J: TRBJ1-1
D: NA
V: TRBV27
size: once
CDR3: CASSDSVNTEAFF
DNA: TGTGCCAGCAGCGACAGCGTGAACACTGAAGCTTTCTTT

J: TRBJ1-1
D: TRBD1
V: TRBV10-2
size: NA
CDR3: CASSGPTGLNTEAFF
DNA: TGCGCCAGCAGTGGCCCGACAGGGTTGAACACTGAAGCTTTCTTT

J: TRBJ1-1
D: NA
V: TRBV30
size: NA
CDR3: CAWSFGPGGVNTEAFF
DNA: TGTGCCTGGAGTTTTGGTCCGGGGGGGGTGAACACTGAAGCTTTCTTT

J: TRBJ1-2
D: TRBD1
V: TRBV5-6
size: NA
CDR3: CASSSGTANYGYTF
DNA: TGTGCCAGCAGCTCCGGGACAGCTAACTATGGCTACACCTTC

J: TRBJ1-2
D: NA
V: TRBV7-9
size: NA
CDR3: CASSFIESEDYGYTF
DNA: TGTGCCAGCAGCTTTATTGAGAGCGAGGACTATGGCTACACCTTC

J: TRBJ2-1
D: NA
V: TRBV15
size: once
CDR3: CATSRDLRGEQFF
DNA: TGTGCCACCAGCAGAGATCTGAGGGGTGAGCAGTTCTTC

J: TRBJ1-2
D: NA
V: TRBV5-6
size: few
CDR3: CASSLETTYGYTF
DNA: TGTGCCAGCAGCTTGGAGACAACCTATGGCTACACCTTC

J: TRBJ2-7
D: NA
V: TRBV5-6
size: NA
CDR3: CASSEGTPSGYEQYF
DNA: TGTGCCAGCAGCGAGGGGACTCCCTCGGGATACGAGCAGTACTTC

J: TRBJ1-1
D: NA
V: TRBV9
size: NA
CDR3: CASSVAAGSSATEAFF
DNA: TGTGCCAGCAGCGTAGCGGCAGGATCGTCGGCCACTGAAGCTTTCTTT

J: TRBJ1-1
D: NA
V: TRBV19
size: once
CDR3: CASSIRGYTEAFF
DNA: TGTGCCAGTAGTATAAGGGGCTACACTGAAGCTTTCTTT

J: TRBJ1-5
D: NA
V: TRBV28
size: NA
CDR3: CASSLEQGRDQPQHF
DNA: TGTGCCAGCAGTTTAGAGCAGGGCAGGGATCAGCCCCAGCATTTT

J: TRBJ1-2
D: TRBD1
V: TRBV6-1
size: NA
CDR3: CAIKQGGAEGYTF
DNA: TGTGCCATCAAACAAGGGGGCGCTGAGGGCTACACCTTC

J: TRBJ2-3
D: NA
V: TRBV6-1
size: NA
CDR3: CASSDWQGLTDTQYF
DNA: TGTGCCAGCAGTGATTGGCAGGGACTCACAGATACGCAGTATTTT

J: TRBJ2-5
D: TRBD2
V: TRBV5-8
size: NA
CDR3: CASSLAPRLAGLETQYF
DNA: TGTGCCAGCAGCTTGGCCCCCAGACTAGCGGGCTTGGAGACCCAGTACTTC

J: TRBJ2-7
D: NA
V: TRBV9
size: NA
CDR3: CASSAEGVGGEQYF
DNA: TGTGCCAGCAGCGCAGAGGGCGTCGGGGGCGAGCAGTACTTC

J: TRBJ2-1
D: TRBD2
V: TRBV7-8
size: NA
CDR3: CASSFRLAGLAYNEQFF
DNA: TGTGCCAGCAGCTTCAGACTAGCGGGATTAGCCTACAATGAGCAGTTCTTC

J: TRBJ1-1
D: NA
V: TRBV27
size: NA
CDR3: CASSFGGISYTEAFF
DNA: TGTGCCAGCAGTTTCGGGGGGATTAGTTACACTGAAGCTTTCTTT

J: TRBJ2-2
D: TRBD2
V: TRBV5-8
size: once
CDR3: CASSPRGAGELFF
DNA: TGTGCCAGCAGCCCGCGGGGGGCCGGGGAGCTGTTTTTT

J: TRBJ2-7
D: TRBD1
V: TRBV4-1
size: NA
CDR3: CASSAGQGAGYEQYF
DNA: TGCGCCAGCAGCGCGGGACAGGGGGCGGGCTACGAGCAGTACTTC

J: TRBJ2-1
D: NA
V: TRBV10-1
size: NA
CDR3: CASSESANSYNEQFF
DNA: TGCGCCAGCAGTGAGTCAGCGAACTCCTACAATGAGCAGTTCTTC

J: TRBJ1-4
D: NA
V: TRBV9
size: NA
CDR3: CASSVAGSLDEKLFF
DNA: TGTGCCAGCAGCGTAGCGGGCTCATTAGATGAAAAACTGTTTTTT